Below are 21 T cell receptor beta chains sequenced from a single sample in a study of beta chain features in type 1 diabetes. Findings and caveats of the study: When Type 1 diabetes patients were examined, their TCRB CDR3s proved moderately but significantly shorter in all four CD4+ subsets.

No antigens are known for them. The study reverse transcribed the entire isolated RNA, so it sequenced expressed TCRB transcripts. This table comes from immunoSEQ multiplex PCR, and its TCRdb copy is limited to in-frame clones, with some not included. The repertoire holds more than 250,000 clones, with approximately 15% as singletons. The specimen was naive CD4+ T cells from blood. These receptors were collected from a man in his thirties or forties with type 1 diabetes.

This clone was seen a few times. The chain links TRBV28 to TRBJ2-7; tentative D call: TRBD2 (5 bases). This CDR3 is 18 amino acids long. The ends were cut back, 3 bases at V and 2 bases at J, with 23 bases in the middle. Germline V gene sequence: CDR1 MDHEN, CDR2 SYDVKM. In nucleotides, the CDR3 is TGTGCCAGCAGTTTCTGGCGGGCCGCGAGGTCAAAAACCTACGAGCAGTACTTC. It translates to CASSFWRAARSKTYEQYF.

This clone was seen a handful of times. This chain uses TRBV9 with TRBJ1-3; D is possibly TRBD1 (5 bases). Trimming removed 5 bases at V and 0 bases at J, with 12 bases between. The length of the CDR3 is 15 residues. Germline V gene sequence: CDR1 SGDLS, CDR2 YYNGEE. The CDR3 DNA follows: TGTGCCAGCAGACGGGACTCCAGCTCTGGAAACACCATATATTTT. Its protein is CASRRDSSSGNTIYF. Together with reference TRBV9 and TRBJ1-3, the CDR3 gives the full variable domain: DSGVTQTPKHLITATGQRVTLRCSPRSGDLSVYWYQQSLDQGLQFLIQYYNGEERAKGNILERFSAQQFPDLHSELNLSSLELGDSALYFCASRRDSSSGNTIYFGEGSWLTVV.

The CDR3 DNA sequence: TGTGCCAGCAGCTTAGTCGCAGGGTCCGTTCAGCCCCAGCATTTT. Translating it yields CASSLVAGSVQPQHF. The chain links TRBV7-2 to TRBJ1-5, with D perhaps matching TRBD1 (5 bases). The V end was cut by 1 base, the J end by 6 bases, with 13 bases between. The CDR3 has 15 amino acids. Germline values: CDR1 SGHTA, CDR2 FQGNSA. Looking up the rest from reference TRBV7-2 and TRBJ1-5 gives the full variable domain: GAGVSQSPSNKVTEKGKDVELRCDPISGHTALYWYRQSLGQGLEFLIYFQGNSAPDKSGLPSDRFSAERTGGSVSTLTIQRTQQEDSAVYLCASSLVAGSVQPQHFGDGTRLSIL.

This CDR3 reads CSAQGRNYGYTF. The DNA of the CDR3 is TGCAGCGCACAGGGGCGTAACTATGGCTACACCTTC. The rearrangement links TRBV29-1 to TRBJ1-2; 7 bases agree with TRBD1. V dropped 7 bases and J dropped 1; count of bases not matched to a gene: 3. The CDR3 spans 12 residues. Germline CDR1 reads SQVTM; CDR2 reads ANQGSEA.

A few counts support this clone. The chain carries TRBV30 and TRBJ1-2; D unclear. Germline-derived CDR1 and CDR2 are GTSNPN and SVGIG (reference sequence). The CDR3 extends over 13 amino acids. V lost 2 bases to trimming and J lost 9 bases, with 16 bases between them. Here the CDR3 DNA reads TGTGCCTGGAGTACCACGCCACTAGGAAGCTACACCTTC. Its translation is CAWSTTPLGSYTF. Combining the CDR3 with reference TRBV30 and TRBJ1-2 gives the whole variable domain SQTIHQWPATLVQPVGSPLSLECTVEGTSNPNLYWYRQAAGRGLQLLFYSVGIGQISSEVPQNLSASRPQDRQFILSSKKLLLSDSGFYLCAWSTTPLGSYTFGSGTRLTVV.

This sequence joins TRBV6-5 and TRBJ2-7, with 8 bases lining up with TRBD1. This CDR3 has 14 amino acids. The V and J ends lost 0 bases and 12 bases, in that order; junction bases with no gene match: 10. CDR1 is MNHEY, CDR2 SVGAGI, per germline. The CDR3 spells CASSYSGQGRLMYF. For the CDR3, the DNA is TGTGCCAGCAGTTACTCAGGACAGGGAAGGTTGATGTACTTC.

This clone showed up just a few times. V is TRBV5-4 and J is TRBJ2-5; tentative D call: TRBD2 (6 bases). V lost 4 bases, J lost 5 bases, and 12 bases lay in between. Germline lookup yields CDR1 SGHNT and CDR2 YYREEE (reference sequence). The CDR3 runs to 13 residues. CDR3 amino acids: CASSQSAGETQYF. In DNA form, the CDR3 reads TGTGCCAGCAGCCAATCCGCGGGGGAGACCCAGTACTTC.

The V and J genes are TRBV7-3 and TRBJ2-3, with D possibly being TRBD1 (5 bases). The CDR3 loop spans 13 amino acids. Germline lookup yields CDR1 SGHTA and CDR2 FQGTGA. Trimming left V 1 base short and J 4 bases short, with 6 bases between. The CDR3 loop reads CASSLKGPDTQYF. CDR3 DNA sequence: TGTGCCAGCAGCTTAAAGGGGCCAGATACGCAGTATTTT. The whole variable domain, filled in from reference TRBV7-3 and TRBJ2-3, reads GAGVSQTPSNKVTEKGKYVELRCDPISGHTALYWYRQSLGQGPEFLIYFQGTGAADDSGLPNDRFFAVRPEGSVSTLKIQRTERGDSAVYLCASSLKGPDTQYFGPGTRLTVL.

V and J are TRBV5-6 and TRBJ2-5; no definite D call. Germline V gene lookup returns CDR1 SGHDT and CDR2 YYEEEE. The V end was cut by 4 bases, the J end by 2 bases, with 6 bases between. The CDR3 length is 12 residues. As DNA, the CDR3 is TGTGCCAGCAGCACAATTCAAGAGACCCAGTACTTC. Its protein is CASSTIQETQYF. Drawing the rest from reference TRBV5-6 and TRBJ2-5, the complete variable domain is DAGVTQSPTHLIKTRGQQVTLRCSPKSGHDTVSWYQQALGQGPQFIFQYYEEEERQRGNFPDRFSGHQFPNYSSELNVNALLLGDSALYLCASSTIQETQYFGPGTRLLVL.

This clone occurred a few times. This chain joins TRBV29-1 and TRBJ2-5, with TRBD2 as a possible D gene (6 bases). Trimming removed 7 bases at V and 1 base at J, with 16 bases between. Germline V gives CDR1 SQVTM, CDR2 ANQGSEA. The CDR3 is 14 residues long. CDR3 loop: CSAPGGGGQETQYF. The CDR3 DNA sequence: TGCAGCGCCCCTGGGGGAGGTGGCCAAGAGACCCAGTACTTC.

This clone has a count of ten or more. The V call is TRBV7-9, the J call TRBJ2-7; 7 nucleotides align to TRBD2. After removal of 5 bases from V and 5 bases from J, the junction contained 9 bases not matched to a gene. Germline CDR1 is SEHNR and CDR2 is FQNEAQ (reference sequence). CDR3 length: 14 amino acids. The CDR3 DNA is TGTGCCAGCAGCCCCTTCAGCGGGGCCCACGAGCAGTACTTC. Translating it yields CASSPFSGAHEQYF. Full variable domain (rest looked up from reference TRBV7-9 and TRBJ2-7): DTGVSQNPRHKITKRGQNVTFRCDPISEHNRLYWYRQTLGQGPEFLTYFQNEAQLEKSRLLSDRFSAERPKGSFSTLEIQRTEQGDSAMYLCASSPFSGAHEQYFGPGTRLTVT.

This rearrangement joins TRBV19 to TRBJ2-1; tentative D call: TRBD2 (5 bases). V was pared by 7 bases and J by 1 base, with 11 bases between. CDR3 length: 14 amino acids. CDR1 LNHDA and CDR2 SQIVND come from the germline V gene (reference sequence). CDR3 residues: CASKRRDSYNEQFF. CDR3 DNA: TGTGCCAGTAAACGACGGGATTCCTACAATGAGCAGTTCTTC.

CDR3 sequence: CASSETGAGELFF. The CDR3 DNA sequence: TGTGCCAGCAGTGAGACGGGAGCCGGGGAGCTGTTTTTT. This sequence joins TRBV2 and TRBJ2-2; TRBD2 might be the D (6 bases). V was shortened by 3 bases and J by 6 bases, with 8 bases between the two germline ends. Germline V gives CDR1 SNHLY, CDR2 FYNNEI. This CDR3 spans 13 amino acids. Complete variable domain (other parts from reference TRBV2 and TRBJ2-2): EPEVTQTPSHQVTQMGQEVILRCVPISNHLYFYWYRQILGQKVEFLVSFYNNEISEKSEIFDDQFSVERPDGSNFTLKIRSTKLEDSAMYFCASSETGAGELFFGEGSRLTVL.

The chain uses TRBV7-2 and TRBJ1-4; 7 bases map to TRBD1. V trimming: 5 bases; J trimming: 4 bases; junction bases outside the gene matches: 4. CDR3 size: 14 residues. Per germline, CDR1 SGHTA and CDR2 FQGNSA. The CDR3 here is CASSRQGHNEKLFF. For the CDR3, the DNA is TGTGCCAGCAGCCGACAGGGACATAATGAAAAACTGTTTTTT.

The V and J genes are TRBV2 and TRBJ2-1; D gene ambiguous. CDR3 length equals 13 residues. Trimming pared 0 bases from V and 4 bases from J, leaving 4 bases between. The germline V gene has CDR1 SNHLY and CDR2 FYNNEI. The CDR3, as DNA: TGTGCCAGCAGTGAAGCAGCATACAATGAGCAGTTCTTC. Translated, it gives CASSEAAYNEQFF.

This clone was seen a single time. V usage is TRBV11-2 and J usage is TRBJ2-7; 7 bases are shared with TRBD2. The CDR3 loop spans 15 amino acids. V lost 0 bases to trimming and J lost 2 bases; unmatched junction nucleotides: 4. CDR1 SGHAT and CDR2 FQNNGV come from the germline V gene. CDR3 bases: TGTGCCAGCAGCTTAGAGGCGGGAGTAACCTACGAGCAGTACTTC. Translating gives CASSLEAGVTYEQYF.

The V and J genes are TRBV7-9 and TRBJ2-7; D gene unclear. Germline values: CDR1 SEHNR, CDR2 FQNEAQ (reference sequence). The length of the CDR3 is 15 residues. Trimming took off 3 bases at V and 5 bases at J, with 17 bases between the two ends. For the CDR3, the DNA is TGTGCCAGCAGCTTCTTTCCGTCTCCCCAGGACGAGCAGTACTTC. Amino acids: CASSFFPSPQDEQYF.

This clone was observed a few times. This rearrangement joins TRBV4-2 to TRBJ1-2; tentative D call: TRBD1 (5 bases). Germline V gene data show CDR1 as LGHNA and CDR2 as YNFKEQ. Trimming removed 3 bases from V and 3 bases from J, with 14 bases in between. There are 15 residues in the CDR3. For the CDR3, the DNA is TGTGCCAGCAGCCAGGGGGGGGTGCGGGACTATGGCTACACCTTC. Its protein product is CASSQGGVRDYGYTF.

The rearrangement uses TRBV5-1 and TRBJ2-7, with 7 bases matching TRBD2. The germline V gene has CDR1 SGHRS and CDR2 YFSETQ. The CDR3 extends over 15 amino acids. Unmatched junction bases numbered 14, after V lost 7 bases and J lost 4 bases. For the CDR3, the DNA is TGCGCCAGCGCTTCTTTTGCGGGAGTAAGGTACGAGCAGTACTTC. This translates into CASASFAGVRYEQYF.

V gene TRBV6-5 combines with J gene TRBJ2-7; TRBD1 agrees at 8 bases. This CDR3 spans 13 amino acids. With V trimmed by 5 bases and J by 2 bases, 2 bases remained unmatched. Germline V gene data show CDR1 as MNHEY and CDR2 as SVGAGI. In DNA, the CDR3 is TGTGCCAGCAGTAAGGGACAGGCCTACGAGCAGTACTTC. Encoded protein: CASSKGQAYEQYF.

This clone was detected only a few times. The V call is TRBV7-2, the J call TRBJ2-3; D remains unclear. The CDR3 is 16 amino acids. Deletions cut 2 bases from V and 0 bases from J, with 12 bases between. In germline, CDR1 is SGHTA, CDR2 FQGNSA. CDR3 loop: CASSLRAAGSTDTQYF. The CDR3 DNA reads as TGTGCCAGCAGCTTACGCGCGGCTGGTAGCACAGATACGCAGTATTTT. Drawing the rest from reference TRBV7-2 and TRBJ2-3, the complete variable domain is GAGVSQSPSNKVTEKGKDVELRCDPISGHTALYWYRQSLGQGLEFLIYFQGNSAPDKSGLPSDRFSAERTGGSVSTLTIQRTQQEDSAVYLCASSLRAAGSTDTQYFGPGTRLTVL.